Included here is one T cell receptor (beta chain) sequence, with context. The antigen remains undetermined. The entry originates in a study of glioma-infiltrating T cells after dendritic cell vaccination. For the study at large: Dendritic cell vaccine was injected intradermally three times, biweekly.

Time point meaning: after dendritic cell vaccination, including at tumor progression/relapse. Study conclusions and caveats: Few patients contributed both blood and tumor specimens.

TCRdb's copy holds only in-frame clones and misses some; the assay was immunoSEQ multiplex PCR. The repertoire holds roughly 87,000 clones, with 83% as singletons. This CDR3 contains 15 residues. Germline V gene sequence: CDR1 SGHTA, CDR2 FQGNSA. Unmatched junction bases numbered 5, after V lost 1 base and J lost 7 bases. The chain carries TRBV7-2 and TRBJ1-5, with 9 bases matching TRBD1. The starting material was blood, obtained after dendritic cell vaccination. The clonotype originates from a human donor with glioblastoma. CDR3 nucleotide sequence: TGTGCCAGCAGCTTAGGGGACAGGGACGGGCAGCCCCAGCATTTT. Protein product: CASSLGDRDGQPQHF.